Reported below is one T cell receptor (beta chain). The PCR was carried out with 60 Vbeta primers and 13 Jbeta primers. Measured with immunoSEQ multiplex PCR; TCRdb has only the in-frame clones, and not every one. The sample carries 110,000 or so clones, 67% recorded once. In germline, CDR1 is LNHDA, CDR2 SQIVND (reference sequence). This CDR3 region has 12 residues. J gave up 8 bases and V 6 bases, and 6 bases lay outside the gene matches. This sample stems from a study of cytomegalovirus exposure and HLA in healthy donors. Material: PBMCs. This sequence was found in a man between 18 and 35 years old in good health and CMV-seropositive. The chain employs TRBV19 and TRBJ1-2; 7 bases line up with TRBD1. The CDR3 DNA is TGTGCCAGTAGACTGGACAGGCTCGGCTACACCTTC. It specifies CASRLDRLGYTF.